One and the same sample provided the 22 T cell receptor beta chains below, sequenced in a study of T cell repertoires in cytomegalovirus infection. TCRdb processed the reads anew with MiXCR; each CDR3 protein has one entry. The table records about 490,000 distinct CDR3 sequences, about 11% of them present only once. The sequenced sample was PBMCs. These receptors all stem from a human donor in good health (CMV status not recorded). Some clones in this sample may be carry-over from other donors' samples.

This clonotype was found many times. CDR3 in DNA: TGTGCCAGCAGCCAGGCGGCTAGCGGAAACACAGATACGCAGTATTTT. This gives the protein CASSQAASGNTDTQYF. The chain couples TRBV4-2 to TRBJ2-3, with TRBD2 matching 7 bases. V was pared by 3 bases and J by 2 bases, with 8 bases of the junction left unmatched. The CDR3 is 16 residues long. Germline-derived CDR1 and CDR2 are LGHNA and YNFKEQ.

This clonotype occurred many times. V gene TRBV7-8 combines with J gene TRBJ2-2; TRBD2 matches at 9 bases. Losses at the gene ends were 1 base for V and 2 bases for J; bases not matched to a gene: 5. Germline V gene sequence: CDR1 SGHVS, CDR2 FQNEAQ. The CDR3 length is 17 residues. CDR3 in amino acids: CASSLVTSGLNTGELFF. The DNA for the CDR3 is TGTGCCAGCAGCTTAGTGACTAGCGGATTAAACACCGGGGAGCTGTTTTTT.

This clonotype was seen many times. The rearrangement uses TRBV24-1 and TRBJ2-3; no clear D gene. V was trimmed by 9 bases and J by 3 bases, leaving 12 bases between them. CDR1 and CDR2 from the germline V gene are KGHDR and SFDVKD. The CDR3 is 13 residues long. CDR3: CATGGAGTDTQYF. The CDR3 DNA reads as TGTGCCACCGGCGGTGCTGGGACAGATACGCAGTATTTT.

At least ten counts were recorded for this clonotype. The rearrangement links TRBV2 to TRBJ1-1, with 9 bases identical to TRBD1. Germline V lookup: CDR1 SNHLY, CDR2 FYNNEI. The CDR3 has 15 amino acids. V lost 6 bases to trimming and J lost 1 base; unmatched junction nucleotides: 6. The CDR3 DNA is TGTGCCAGCAGCCTACAGGGGGCAGGGAACACTGAAGCTTTCTTT. As protein: CASSLQGAGNTEAFF.

This clonotype was observed at least ten times. The CDR3 is CASSEGPEANSPLHF. For the CDR3, the DNA is TGTGCCAGCAGTGAAGGACCGGAGGCTAATTCACCCCTCCACTTT. J is TRBJ1-6 and V is TRBV6-1; D call uncertain. Germline lookup yields CDR1 MNHNS and CDR2 SASEGT. The CDR3 totals 15 residues. V lost 1 base and J 6 bases, leaving 10 bases between the germline ends.

As regards this clonotype: A much larger clone lies a single base off, so this may be a read error. This chain joins TRBV19 and TRBJ1-2; D is unclear. Trimming pared 2 bases from V and 4 bases from J, leaving 8 bases between. Germline V gene data show CDR1 as LNHDA and CDR2 as SQIVND (reference sequence). The CDR3 is 13 amino acids. CDR3 bases: TGTGCCAGTAGTATAAGGATTCTCTATGGCTACACCTTC. This codes for CASSIRILYGYTF.

The sample holds many counts of this clonotype. This chain connects TRBV7-9 to TRBJ1-5; no definite D call. The germline V and J ends were trimmed by 5 bases and 7 bases, with 15 bases remaining between them. CDR3 length: 14 amino acids. Germline V gene sequence: CDR1 SEHNR, CDR2 FQNEAQ (reference sequence). The CDR3 region has the DNA TGTGCCAGCAGCCCAGCGGGGATGGAGCAGCCCCAGCATTTT. Amino acids: CASSPAGMEQPQHF.

This clonotype has only a few counts. CDR3 loop: CASSPKPTGTVNTEAFF. CDR3 in DNA: TGTGCCAGCTCACCAAAGCCCACCGGGACAGTGAACACTGAAGCTTTCTTT. The genes are TRBV18 and TRBJ1-1, with 7 bases matching TRBD1. V was clipped by 2 bases and J by 0 bases; unmatched bases: 9. The germline V gene encodes CDR1 KGHSH and CDR2 LQKENI. The CDR3 is made up of 17 amino acids.

This clonotype appeared many times. The V and J genes are TRBV6-6 and TRBJ1-5, with 7 bases matching TRBD1. Germline V gene lookup returns CDR1 MNHNY and CDR2 SVGAGI (reference sequence). J gave up 5 bases and V 5 bases, and 9 bases lay outside the gene matches. The CDR3 length is 15 residues. The DNA for the CDR3 is TGTGCCAGCAGTCCCGACAGGGAAAACTATCAGCCCCAGCATTTT. Translated, it gives CASSPDRENYQPQHF.

This clonotype was counted ten times or more. The rearrangement joins TRBV2 to TRBJ2-1, with TRBD1 matching over 8 bases. The trim removed 3 bases at V and 8 bases at J, leaving 3 bases unmatched. The germline V gene has CDR1 SNHLY and CDR2 FYNNEI. CDR3 size: 13 residues. The DNA of the CDR3 is TGTGCCAGCAGTGAGGGCAGGGGGCATGAGCAGTTCTTC. It translates to CASSEGRGHEQFF.

This clonotype was seen a handful of times. The chain combines TRBV27 with TRBJ2-7; possibly TRBD2 for D (6 bases). The CDR3 has 17 residues. Per germline, CDR1 MNHEY and CDR2 SMNVEV (reference sequence). Between the trimmed V and J ends, which lost 1 base and 7 bases, there was a span of 23 bases. The DNA for the CDR3 is TGTGCCAGCAGTTTATTTGTGACTAGTGATACCCAGGAAGAGCAGTACTTC. It codes for CASSLFVTSDTQEEQYF.

There are a few counts of this clonotype. The V call is TRBV2, the J call TRBJ1-6, with TRBD1 as a possible D gene (5 bases). Germline V lookup: CDR1 SNHLY, CDR2 FYNNEI. The V end lost 6 bases, the J end lost 9 bases, and 15 bases lay between the germline ends. The CDR3 covers 14 residues. As DNA, the CDR3 is TGTGCCAGCAGCAGGGAAGGGGTAGGTTCACCCCTCCACTTT. Residues: CASSREGVGSPLHF.

This clonotype was counted many times. The chain has TRBV2 and TRBJ2-5; 9 nucleotides line up with TRBD2. The J segment lost 5 bases and the V segment lost 6 bases, leaving 10 bases of the junction unmatched. The CDR3 contains 15 residues. Germline loops: CDR1 SNHLY, CDR2 FYNNEI. CDR3 loop: CASRGRREGIETQYF. In nucleotides, the CDR3 is TGTGCCAGCAGGGGTCGGCGGGAGGGTATCGAGACCCAGTACTTC.

This clonotype showed up just a few times. V and J are TRBV9 and TRBJ2-5; 8 bases map to TRBD2. Trimming at V came to 0 bases and at J to 1 base, leaving 5 bases not matched to a gene. The CDR3 is made up of 16 amino acids. Germline loops: CDR1 SGDLS, CDR2 YYNGEE. CDR3 amino acids: CASSVGVAGPQETQYF. The CDR3 coding sequence is TGTGCCAGCAGCGTAGGGGTAGCGGGACCCCAAGAGACCCAGTACTTC.

Many counts were recorded for this clonotype. The chain employs TRBV4-2 and TRBJ1-1; perhaps TRBD1 as D (5 bases). The CDR3 is 16 residues long. V dropped 0 bases and J dropped 0 bases, with 11 bases sitting between them. The germline V gene encodes CDR1 LGHNA and CDR2 YNFKEQ. CDR3 in amino acids: CASSQDRSGLNTEAFF. CDR3 sequence (DNA): TGTGCCAGCAGCCAAGATCGTTCGGGGCTGAACACTGAAGCTTTCTTT.

This clonotype came up many times. The J gene is TRBJ1-2, the V gene TRBV6-5; maybe TRBD1 (5 bases). Germline values: CDR1 MNHEY, CDR2 SVGAGI. V was cut by 7 bases and J by 3 bases, with 18 bases left in between. This CDR3 is built from 15 residues. CDR3 nucleotides: TGTGCCAGCACGCGGGGGGGGGAGTATGACTATGGCTACACCTTC. Translation: CASTRGGEYDYGYTF.

This sequence joins TRBV20-1 and TRBJ2-1; TRBD2 matches at 7 bases. Germline CDR1 DFQATT, CDR2 SNEGSKA (reference sequence). This CDR3 contains 12 residues. Trimming cost V 7 bases and J 8 bases; bases outside gene matches: 8. DNA for the CDR3: TGCAGTGTGCTGTATGGGGGGGATGAGCAGTTCTTC. This translates into CSVLYGGDEQFF.

There are many counts of this clonotype. The gene calls are TRBV9 and TRBJ2-6, with TRBD1 as a possible D gene (5 bases). The germline gives CDR1 SGDLS, CDR2 YYNGEE. V dropped 3 bases and J dropped 2 bases, with 9 bases sitting between them. The CDR3 runs to 15 residues. The CDR3 loop is CASSAPTAGANVLTF. DNA of the CDR3: TGTGCCAGCAGCGCGCCGACAGCTGGGGCCAACGTCCTGACTTTC.

This clonotype has only a few counts. The genes are TRBV14 and TRBJ2-1; perhaps D is TRBD1 or TRBD2 (6 bases each). Looked up from germline, CDR1 is SGHDN and CDR2 is FVKESK. The CDR3 runs to 16 residues. V lost 1 base and J 4 bases, leaving 14 bases between the germline ends. The CDR3: CASSQGGAARYNEQFF. The CDR3 nucleotides read TGTGCCAGCAGCCAAGGGGGGGCAGCCCGTTACAATGAGCAGTTCTTC.

The chain combines TRBV30 with TRBJ2-6, with unresolved D. The CDR3 extends over 17 amino acids. The germline CDR1 and CDR2 sequences are GTSNPN and SVGIG (reference sequence). Deletions cut 6 bases from V and 0 bases from J, with 18 bases between. CDR3 bases: TGTGCCTGTGACCTCCGGGTCTTAAGCTCTGGGGCCAACGTCCTGACTTTC. Protein sequence: CACDLRVLSSGANVLTF.

This clonotype was seen ten or more times. This chain links TRBV6-1 with TRBJ1-1; possibly TRBD1 for D (5 bases). Trimming stripped 7 bases from V and 0 bases from J, with 12 bases between. The length of the CDR3 is 14 residues. Germline CDR1 and CDR2: MNHNS and SASEGT. The CDR3 DNA is TGTGCCAGCAATCCAGGGAGAATGAACACTGAAGCTTTCTTT. This translates into CASNPGRMNTEAFF.

This chain uses TRBV20-1 with TRBJ2-3; 13 positions match TRBD2. The V gene end was trimmed by 0 bases and the J gene end by 4 bases; junction bases not matched to a gene: 10. The CDR3 runs 18 residues. CDR1 and CDR2 (germline): DFQATT, SNEGSKA (reference sequence). CDR3: CSARDLGTSGGAADTQYF. CDR3 in DNA: TGCAGTGCTAGAGATTTGGGAACTAGCGGGGGGGCCGCAGATACGCAGTATTTT.